The 14 T cell receptor beta chains below were found in one sample sequenced in a study. TCRdb used MiXCR to reprocess the 5' RACE reads, holding one entry per CDR3 protein. This table holds about 40,000 distinct CDR3 sequences, 22% found once. Treg sorting used a CD4+CD25+CD127-/low gate. The specimen was Tregs sorted from blood. These receptors were taken from a female donor with breast cancer.

The chain combines TRBV12-3 or TRBV12-4 with TRBJ1-1; possible D gene TRBD1, 6 bases. The CDR3 length is 14 residues. Between the trimmed V and J ends, which lost 5 bases and 0 bases, there was a span of 10 bases. The CDR3 coding sequence is TGTGCCAGCAGTCTCACAGGGATGAACACTGAAGCTTTCTTT. Translating it yields CASSLTGMNTEAFF.

Points on this clonotype: Just one base apart from a much larger clone, this may be a read error. The chain employs TRBV11-2 and TRBJ2-3; the D is unclear. V was clipped by 4 bases and J by 0 bases, with 14 bases between them. In germline, CDR1 is SGHAT, CDR2 FQNNGV. This CDR3 is built from 16 residues. The CDR3 reads CASSSEDRRSTDTQYF. The CDR3, as DNA: TGTGCCAGCAGCTCCGAGGACCGTCGTAGCACAGATACGCAGTATTTT.

This clonotype came up a few times. Written as DNA, the CDR3 is TGTGCCAGCAGCCAATGGTTGAGCAATCAGCCCCAGCATTTT. Amino acids: CASSQWLSNQPQHF. The rearrangement joins TRBV4-2 to TRBJ1-5; D unresolved. V lost 2 bases and J lost 1, with 6 bases in between. The germline V gene has CDR1 LGHNA and CDR2 YNFKEQ. There are 14 residues in the CDR3.

This clonotype is labeled medium-sized. The chain links TRBV10-3 to TRBJ1-5, with 9 bases lining up with TRBD1. This CDR3 contains 15 residues. Germline trimming cut 6 bases from V and 1 base from J; bases unmatched to any gene: 4. Germline loops: CDR1 ENHRY, CDR2 SYGVKD. The CDR3 DNA is TGTGCCATCAGAGATGGACAGGGGAGCAATCAGCCCCAGCATTTT. This encodes CAIRDGQGSNQPQHF.

This chain links TRBV27 with TRBJ2-1; D is perhaps TRBD2 (5 bases). V was shortened by 8 bases and J by 0 bases, with 14 bases between the two germline ends. This CDR3 spans 15 amino acids. Germline loops: CDR1 MNHEY, CDR2 SMNVEV (reference sequence). The DNA for the CDR3 is TGTGCCAGCGCAGCGGCCCAAAGCTCCTACAATGAGCAGTTCTTC. Translation gives CASAAAQSSYNEQFF.

A few counts support this clonotype. This may be a read error: a much more frequent sequence differs by one nucleotide. This CDR3 is missing its conserved last phenylalanine or tryptophan, likely due to a read error. The chain recombines TRBV4-1 with TRBJ2-2, with unresolved D. The V gene's germline CDR1 is MGHRA and CDR2 YSYEKL. V lost 0 bases, J lost 2 bases, and 7 bases lay in between. This CDR3 comprises 15 residues. The CDR3 DNA is TGCGCCAGCAGCCAAGAGGCGAGAAACACCGGGGAGCTGTTTTCT. As protein: CASSQEARNTGELFS.

This chain connects TRBV24-1 to TRBJ1-5, with D perhaps TRBD1 (5 bases). The CDR3 totals 13 residues. The germline CDR1 and CDR2 sequences are KGHDR and SFDVKD. The V end was cut by 9 bases, the J end by 6 bases, with 14 bases between. As DNA, the CDR3 is TGTGCCACCCCGGAGGCAGGGCGTCAGCCCCAGCATTTT. As protein: CATPEAGRQPQHF.

This clonotype was seen at least ten times. This chain uses TRBV5-1 with TRBJ2-2; D gene uncertain. V lost 4 bases and J lost 1, with 5 bases in between. This CDR3 comprises 13 residues. Germline V gives CDR1 SGHRS, CDR2 YFSETQ. The CDR3 DNA is TGCGCCAGCAGCCCGGGGAACACCGGGGAGCTGTTTTTT. This gives the protein CASSPGNTGELFF.

In its sample, this clonotype was seen many times. The CDR3 DNA is TGTGCCAGCAGTCCCGCCGGGAGAAACCTCTACGAGCAGTACTTC. Translation gives CASSPAGRNLYEQYF. V and J are TRBV13 and TRBJ2-7; D is possibly TRBD2 (6 bases). CDR1 and CDR2 from the germline V gene are PRHDT and FYEKMQ (reference sequence). The CDR3 covers 15 residues. V was clipped by 6 bases and J by 3 bases, with 18 bases between them.

To note about this clonotype: Just one base apart from a much larger clone, this may be a read error. This CDR3 fails to terminate in the conserved phenylalanine or tryptophan, so it likely reflects a read error. V is TRBV6-2 or TRBV6-3 and J is TRBJ2-1; weak D call: TRBD1 (6 bases). Looked up from germline, CDR1 is MNHEY and CDR2 is SVGEGT. The CDR3 has 13 residues. Between the trimmed V and J ends, which lost 2 bases and 10 bases, there was a span of 12 bases. The CDR3 region is CASSYGNQGEQFL. CDR3 in DNA: TGTGCCAGCAGTTACGGGAACCAGGGGGAGCAGTTCCTC.

The chain links TRBV20-1 to TRBJ1-5; D remains unclear. V lost 0 bases to trimming and J lost 4 bases, with 4 bases between them. Germline loops: CDR1 DFQATT, CDR2 SNEGSKA (reference sequence). CDR3 length equals 12 residues. The CDR3 sequence is CSARDGNQPQHF. The CDR3 coding sequence is TGCAGTGCTAGAGATGGGAATCAGCCCCAGCATTTT.

This clonotype was detected many times. The gene calls are TRBV9 and TRBJ2-3, with 7 bases identical to TRBD2. The germline CDR1 and CDR2 sequences are SGDLS and YYNGEE. This CDR3 contains 17 residues. With 3 bases clipped from V and 1 base from J, the junction kept 11 bases outside the gene matches. CDR3 in amino acids: CASSGYPRAGGTDTQYF. CDR3 in DNA: TGTGCCAGCAGCGGATACCCCCGGGCGGGAGGCACAGATACGCAGTATTTT. The whole variable domain, filled in from reference TRBV9 and TRBJ2-3, reads DSGVTQTPKHLITATGQRVTLRCSPRSGDLSVYWYQQSLDQGLQFLIQYYNGEERAKGNILERFSAQQFPDLHSELNLSSLELGDSALYFCASSGYPRAGGTDTQYFGPGTRLTVL.

This clonotype was found many times. The chain combines TRBV7-3 with TRBJ1-6, with D possibly being TRBD1 (5 bases). Germline V gene data show CDR1 as SGHTA and CDR2 as FQGTGA. This CDR3 spans 15 amino acids. The V and J ends lost 0 bases and 6 bases respectively, with 9 bases between them. The CDR3 DNA sequence: TGTGCCAGCAGCTTAACGGGGGGTAGTAATTCACCCCTCCACTTT. Its translation is CASSLTGGSNSPLHF.

This clonotype was seen more than once but under ten times. The chain links TRBV9 to TRBJ1-2, with D possibly being TRBD1 (6 bases). Germline V gene lookup returns CDR1 SGDLS and CDR2 YYNGEE. The CDR3 extends over 14 amino acids. The V gene lost 4 bases and the J gene lost 4 bases, with 14 bases spanning the gap. This chain's CDR3 is CASSPLGTTYGYTF. CDR3 DNA sequence: TGTGCCAGCAGCCCTTTAGGGACAACCTATGGCTACACCTTC.